This entry lists 21 T cell receptor beta chains sequenced from one sample in a study of T cells in Graves' hyperthyroidism and ophthalmopathy. Researchers took RNA transcripts and amplified the TCR beta CDR3 regions from them. A set of HTBI primers served as the primers for a first-round RT-PCR of the TCR CDR3. TCRdb reprocessed the multiplex PCR reads with MiXCR, giving one entry per CDR3 protein. Of 300,000 to 350,000 distinct CDR3 sequences in the sample, 14% are singletons; the top ten hold 20% to 25%. Material for sequencing was blood. These receptor sequences come from a woman between 25 and 40 years old with Graves' hyperthyroidism.

The J gene is TRBJ2-5, the V gene TRBV4-3, with TRBD2 identical over 8 bases. This CDR3 region has 19 residues. Germline CDR1 and CDR2: LGHNA and YSLEER. With V trimmed by 0 bases and J by 4 bases, 16 bases remained unmatched. CDR3 protein: CASSQDKVGGGHHRETQYF. CDR3 coding DNA: TGCGCCAGCAGCCAAGATAAAGTGGGCGGGGGGCATCACCGAGAGACCCAGTACTTC.

This clonotype was detected a few times. The chain recombines TRBV12-3 or TRBV12-4 with TRBJ1-5; D is unclear. The CDR3 is made up of 13 amino acids. Deletions cut 1 base from V and 7 bases from J, with 8 bases between. The CDR3 nucleotides are TGTGCCAGCAGTTTAGGGCAGAGCCAGCCCCAGCATTTT. Protein product: CASSLGQSQPQHF.

The chain combines TRBV19 with TRBJ2-5; D might be TRBD2 (6 bases). The V gene lost 2 bases and the J gene lost 2 bases, with 21 bases spanning the gap. CDR3 size: 18 residues. Germline lookup yields CDR1 LNHDA and CDR2 SQIVND (reference sequence). Here the CDR3 DNA reads TGTGCCAGTAGTATAACTGTCGGAGCGGGCCGTTTTCAAGAGACCCAGTACTTC. This translates into CASSITVGAGRFQETQYF.

V gene TRBV11-1 combines with J gene TRBJ2-6, with 12 bases that match TRBD2. The junction had 4 bases not matched to a gene; V was cut back by 5 bases and J by 2 bases. CDR3 length: 17 amino acids. Per germline, CDR1 SGHAT and CDR2 FQDESV (reference sequence). The CDR3, as DNA: TGTGCCAGCAGCGTGACTAGCGGGAGAACTGGGGCCAACGTCCTGACTTTC. Amino acid sequence: CASSVTSGRTGANVLTF.

This sequence joins TRBV5-1 and TRBJ1-5; TRBD1 is a possible D gene (5 bases). The CDR3 extends over 15 amino acids. V shed 1 base and J shed 9 bases, with 17 bases lying between them. Germline V gives CDR1 SGHRS, CDR2 YFSETQ. The CDR3, as DNA: TGCGCCAGCAGCTTGATAGGAGGGACGGGGCGGCCCCAGCATTTT. Translating gives CASSLIGGTGRPQHF. The whole variable domain, filled in from reference TRBV5-1 and TRBJ1-5, reads KAGVTQTPRYLIKTRGQQVTLSCSPISGHRSVSWYQQTPGQGLQFLFEYFSETQRNKGNFPGRFSGRQFSNSRSEMNVSTLELGDSALYLCASSLIGGTGRPQHFGDGTRLSIL.

This clonotype was counted many times. The chain carries TRBV27 and TRBJ2-7; TRBD1 agrees at 7 bases. This CDR3 has 15 amino acids. Losses at the gene ends were 0 bases for V and 5 bases for J; bases not matched to a gene: 7. Germline V CDR1 and CDR2: MNHEY, SMNVEV (reference sequence). The CDR3 here is CASSLSSDRVDEQYF. CDR3 sequence (DNA): TGTGCCAGCAGTTTATCGTCCGACAGGGTCGACGAGCAGTACTTC.

This clonotype was counted at least ten times. The chain employs TRBV12-3 or TRBV12-4 and TRBJ2-1, with D possibly being TRBD1 or TRBD2 (5 bases each). Trimming shortened V by 5 bases and J by 4 bases, and 12 bases separated the two germline ends. The CDR3 totals 14 residues. CDR3 DNA sequence: TGTGCCAGCAGTCGGGACGGGACGTACAATGAGCAGTTCTTC. The encoded protein is CASSRDGTYNEQFF.

V and J are TRBV9 and TRBJ2-7; D perhaps matches TRBD1 (5 bases). V was pared by 4 bases and J by 3 bases, with 14 bases between. Germline V gives CDR1 SGDLS, CDR2 YYNGEE. This CDR3 is built from 14 residues. The CDR3 protein is CASSPRTFFYEQYF. CDR3 DNA sequence: TGTGCCAGCAGCCCACGGACATTCTTCTACGAGCAGTACTTC. The full variable domain, with the rest looked up from reference TRBV9 and TRBJ2-7, is DSGVTQTPKHLITATGQRVTLRCSPRSGDLSVYWYQQSLDQGLQFLIQYYNGEERAKGNILERFSAQQFPDLHSELNLSSLELGDSALYFCASSPRTFFYEQYFGPGTRLTVT.

In its sample, this clonotype was seen many times. This chain connects TRBV30 to TRBJ1-1, with 9 bases lining up with TRBD1. With V trimmed by 5 bases and J by 3 bases, 10 bases remained unmatched. The CDR3 is 15 amino acids. Germline V gene sequence: CDR1 GTSNPN, CDR2 SVGIG (reference sequence). CDR3 sequence reads: CAWEDPGTGHTEAFF. The CDR3 coding sequence is TGTGCCTGGGAAGATCCCGGGACAGGGCACACTGAAGCTTTCTTT.

J is TRBJ1-1 and V is TRBV29-1; D ambiguous. The V end lost 4 bases, the J end lost 3 bases, and 18 bases lay between the germline ends. Per germline, CDR1 SQVTM and CDR2 ANQGSEA. This CDR3 has 15 amino acids. CDR3: CSVAIVFAPDTEAFF. CDR3 DNA sequence: TGCAGCGTTGCAATAGTGTTCGCCCCAGACACTGAAGCTTTCTTT.

The V gene is TRBV7-9, the J gene TRBJ2-1, with 7 positions matching TRBD2. Germline values: CDR1 SEHNR, CDR2 FQNEAQ (reference sequence). The CDR3 is 17 amino acids. With 1 base clipped from V and 7 bases from J, the junction kept 13 bases outside the gene matches. The CDR3: CASSLVGGTYGANEQFF. Here the CDR3 DNA reads TGTGCCAGCAGCTTAGTGGGGGGGACTTATGGTGCGAATGAGCAGTTCTTC.

This clonotype was counted many times. This rearrangement joins TRBV30 to TRBJ1-2; D remains unclear. Trimming took 2 bases from V and 4 from J, leaving 17 bases between them. The V gene's germline CDR1 is GTSNPN and CDR2 SVGIG (reference sequence). The CDR3 loop spans 15 amino acids. The CDR3 sequence is CAWSMAPSSLYGYTF. The CDR3 DNA reads as TGTGCCTGGAGTATGGCACCTTCCTCTCTCTATGGCTACACCTTC. The whole variable domain, filled in from reference TRBV30 and TRBJ1-2, reads SQTIHQWPATLVQPVGSPLSLECTVEGTSNPNLYWYRQAAGRGLQLLFYSVGIGQISSEVPQNLSASRPQDRQFILSSKKLLLSDSGFYLCAWSMAPSSLYGYTFGSGTRLTVV.

This clonotype has a handful of counts. The genes are TRBV5-5 and TRBJ2-1; 7 nucleotides match TRBD2. Germline trimming cut 3 bases from V and 4 bases from J; bases unmatched to any gene: 7. The CDR3 has 15 residues. Germline-derived CDR1 and CDR2 are SGHKS and YYEKEE (reference sequence). The CDR3 spells CASSSRAGEYNEQFF. The DNA for the CDR3 is TGTGCCAGCAGCTCCCGGGCGGGAGAGTACAATGAGCAGTTCTTC.

CDR3 protein: CASNVAHSLSNQPQHF. The CDR3 nucleotides are TGTGCCAGTAACGTGGCTCACAGTCTTAGCAATCAGCCCCAGCATTTT. This chain links TRBV19 with TRBJ1-5; D unresolved. CDR3 length equals 16 residues. V gave up 7 bases and J gave up 0 bases, with 16 bases separating them. Germline assignment: CDR1 LNHDA and CDR2 SQIVND (reference sequence).

This clonotype has a count of ten or more. This sequence joins TRBV2 and TRBJ1-4; D is undetermined. Germline values: CDR1 SNHLY, CDR2 FYNNEI. The CDR3 covers 13 residues. The V and J ends lost 8 bases and 6 bases respectively, with 13 bases between them. The CDR3 sequence is CASRGSHHEKLFF. DNA of the CDR3: TGTGCCAGCCGCGGGAGTCACCATGAAAAACTGTTTTTT. Drawing the rest from reference TRBV2 and TRBJ1-4, the complete variable domain is EPEVTQTPSHQVTQMGQEVILRCVPISNHLYFYWYRQILGQKVEFLVSFYNNEISEKSEIFDDQFSVERPDGSNFTLKIRSTKLEDSAMYFCASRGSHHEKLFFGSGTQLSVL.

This clonotype was seen a few times. The chain combines TRBV7-9 with TRBJ1-5; D unresolved. Germline V CDR1 and CDR2: SEHNR, FQNEAQ (reference sequence). The V end lost 5 bases, the J end lost 0 bases, and 8 bases lay between the germline ends. This CDR3 spans 14 amino acids. DNA for the CDR3: TGTGCCAGCAGCCACGGCAATAGCAATCAGCCCCAGCATTTT. It codes for CASSHGNSNQPQHF.

This clonotype was observed many times. The rearrangement joins TRBV28 to TRBJ1-1; 7 bases match TRBD1. The CDR3 consists of 15 residues. With 5 bases clipped from V and 1 base from J, the junction kept 7 bases outside the gene matches. The germline gives CDR1 MDHEN, CDR2 SYDVKM. This CDR3 is CASSLWTGSNTEAFF. CDR3 DNA: TGTGCCAGCAGTCTCTGGACAGGTTCGAACACTGAAGCTTTCTTT.

The gene calls are TRBV19 and TRBJ2-2; the D gene is possibly TRBD2 (5 bases). V was cut by 6 bases and J by 7 bases, with 12 bases left in between. CDR3 length equals 13 residues. Germline assignment: CDR1 LNHDA and CDR2 SQIVND (reference sequence). The CDR3 protein is CASRRAPGGELFF. The CDR3 nucleotides read TGTGCCAGTAGGAGGGCCCCGGGCGGGGAGCTGTTTTTT.

This clonotype was detected a few times. The V gene is TRBV6-1, the J gene TRBJ2-2; D is perhaps TRBD1 (6 bases). Germline CDR1 reads MNHNS; CDR2 reads SASEGT. V lost 1 base and J lost 1, with 10 bases in between. This CDR3 has 16 amino acids. CDR3 loop: CASSEGTALNTGELFF. CDR3 coding DNA: TGTGCCAGCAGTGAAGGGACAGCCCTGAACACCGGGGAGCTGTTTTTT.

This chain joins TRBV6-2 or TRBV6-3 and TRBJ2-1, with 14 bases fitting TRBD2. The CDR3 has 18 amino acids. Unmatched junction bases numbered 14, after V lost 9 bases and J lost 4 bases. Germline loops: CDR1 MNHEY, CDR2 SVGEGT. The CDR3 nucleotides are TGTGCCAGTAGACCGGGACTAGCGGGAGCGGGACATTACAATGAGCAGTTCTTC. It codes for CASRPGLAGAGHYNEQFF.

This clonotype was observed at least ten times. The genes are TRBV6-1 and TRBJ2-4; D is ambiguous. CDR1 MNHNS and CDR2 SASEGT come from the germline V gene. Trimming left V 3 bases short and J 1 base short, with 1 base between. This CDR3 is 12 amino acids long. As DNA, the CDR3 is TGTGCCAGCAGTGAGGCCAAAAACATTCAGTACTTC. As protein: CASSEAKNIQYF.